This section outlines one T cell receptor (beta chain) sequence together with its context. Its target is not known. Per germline, CDR1 SGHKS and CDR2 YYEKEE (reference sequence). The CDR3 covers 18 residues. Between the trimmed V and J ends, which lost 9 bases and 3 bases, there was a span of 30 bases. These data originate in a study of shared clonotypes between healthy human individuals. Overall study context: Every donor yielded three CD4 naive, three CD4 memory, two CD8 naive and one CD8 memory plate. The study, taken as a whole, reports: Clonotypes not shared had lower generation probabilities than those common to all four donors. Apart from blood, nothing was sampled; tissue repertoires likely differ.

Under the authors' procedure: In the immunoSEQ data, sequences were junction-only and lacked quality scores, so filtering differed. Generated by immunoSEQ multiplex PCR, the TCRdb table keeps only in-frame clones and is missing some. V, J and clone size are those of that table, while D and trimming were read from the DNA. The table includes around 700,000 clones, around 78% detected once. The chain joins TRBV5-5 to TRBJ2-5, with D unclear. This TCR derives from a woman in her thirties in good health. Material: memory CD4+ T cells sorted from blood. The subset denotes: CD45RA-negative fraction. CDR3 in DNA: TGTGCCAAGACGACGCAGAACGGACCCTGGCTACCTGAAGAGACCCAGTACTTC. It encodes CAKTTQNGPWLPEETQYF.